A selection of T cell receptor beta chains follows, all from one sample in a study of blood T cell repertoires in COVID-19. Clones were read by immunoSEQ multiplex PCR, and TCRdb kept only the in-frame ones, dropping some. The table has 110,000 to 150,000 clones, over 65% seen once. The sequenced sample consisted of PBMCs or T cells enriched from blood (not recorded which). These receptors all come from a woman aged 50 to 65 who had recovered from COVID-19. CDR3s include the opening cysteine and the closing phenylalanine or tryptophan. The D gene is left open where the match is weak. Not every row has a clone size; where given, it reads once, few, many or a size class.

d_gene: TRBD2; j_gene: TRBJ2-5; abundance: .; v_gene: TRBV3-1/TRBV3-2; CDR3aa: CASSRLAGPQETQYF; CDR3nt: TGTGCCAGCAGTCGACTAGCGGGACCCCAAGAGACCCAGTACTTC
d_gene: .; j_gene: TRBJ1-1; abundance: .; v_gene: TRBV5-5; CDR3aa: CASSYRAMNTEAFF; CDR3nt: TGTGCCAGCAGCTACAGGGCCATGAACACTGAAGCTTTCTTT
d_gene: .; j_gene: TRBJ1-3; abundance: .; v_gene: TRBV28; CDR3aa: CASSLGRISTIYF; CDR3nt: TGTGCCAGCAGTTTAGGCAGGATAAGCACCATATATTTT
d_gene: .; j_gene: TRBJ2-2; abundance: .; v_gene: TRBV9; CDR3aa: CASSVEPTMTGELFF; CDR3nt: TGTGCCAGCAGCGTAGAGCCGACAATGACCGGGGAGCTGTTTTTT
d_gene: .; j_gene: TRBJ1-1; abundance: .; v_gene: TRBV5-1; CDR3aa: CASSRQENTEAFF; CDR3nt: TGCGCCAGCAGCCGCCAGGAAAACACTGAAGCTTTCTTT
d_gene: TRBD1; j_gene: TRBJ2-5; abundance: once; v_gene: TRBV5-1; CDR3aa: CASSGNPGGQETQYF; CDR3nt: TGCGCCAGCAGCGGCAACCCAGGGGGCCAAGAGACCCAGTACTTC
d_gene: TRBD2; j_gene: TRBJ2-3; abundance: .; v_gene: TRBV7-2; CDR3aa: CASSHHEASGVLNPDTQYF; CDR3nt: TGTGCCAGCAGCCACCACGAGGCTAGCGGGGTTCTTAACCCAGATACGCAGTATTTT
d_gene: .; j_gene: TRBJ1-2; abundance: .; v_gene: TRBV27; CDR3aa: CASSSGLSTYGYTF; CDR3nt: TGTGCCAGCAGTAGTGGACTGAGCACCTATGGCTACACCTTC
d_gene: .; j_gene: TRBJ1-1; abundance: .; v_gene: TRBV6-5; CDR3aa: CASSHPSTEAFF; CDR3nt: TGTGCCAGTAGTCACCCCAGCACTGAAGCTTTCTTT
d_gene: .; j_gene: TRBJ1-1; abundance: .; v_gene: TRBV6-6; CDR3aa: CASNLTGGDTEAFF; CDR3nt: TGTGCCAGCAACCTAACGGGGGGCGACACTGAAGCTTTCTTT
d_gene: .; j_gene: TRBJ1-1; abundance: .; v_gene: TRBV29-1; CDR3aa: CSVVVTEAFF; CDR3nt: TGCAGCGTTGTAGTAACTGAAGCTTTCTTT
d_gene: TRBD1; j_gene: TRBJ1-2; abundance: few; v_gene: TRBV14; CDR3aa: CASSPGQGAFGGYTF; CDR3nt: TGTGCCAGCAGCCCGGGACAGGGGGCTTTCGGCGGCTACACCTTC
d_gene: .; j_gene: TRBJ2-4; abundance: .; v_gene: TRBV28; CDR3aa: CASGLGLYSKNIQYF; CDR3nt: TGTGCCAGCGGGCTTGGGTTGTATAGCAAAAACATTCAGTACTTC
d_gene: .; j_gene: TRBJ1-2; abundance: .; v_gene: TRBV7-9; CDR3aa: CASSQTENYGYTF; CDR3nt: TGTGCCAGCAGCCAGACAGAGAACTATGGCTACACCTTC
d_gene: .; j_gene: TRBJ2-3; abundance: .; v_gene: TRBV11-1; CDR3aa: CASSPHAGTDTQYF; CDR3nt: TGTGCCAGCAGCCCCCATGCGGGCACAGATACGCAGTATTTT
d_gene: .; j_gene: TRBJ1-4; abundance: once; v_gene: TRBV23-1; CDR3aa: CASSQSEALNEKLFF; CDR3nt: TGCGCCAGCAGTCAATCTGAGGCCCTTAATGAAAAACTGTTTTTT
d_gene: TRBD1; j_gene: TRBJ1-5; abundance: .; v_gene: TRBV18; CDR3aa: CASSPGQAAINQPQHF; CDR3nt: TGTGCCAGCTCACCCGGACAGGCTGCGATCAATCAGCCCCAGCATTTT
d_gene: TRBD1; j_gene: TRBJ2-6; abundance: .; v_gene: TRBV11-2; CDR3aa: CASSLRGQGATGANVLTF; CDR3nt: TGTGCCAGCAGCCTCCGGGGACAGGGGGCGACTGGGGCCAACGTCCTGACTTTC
d_gene: .; j_gene: TRBJ2-2; abundance: .; v_gene: TRBV7-2; CDR3aa: CASSLTVLNTGELFF; CDR3nt: TGTGCCAGCAGCCTCACAGTTCTGAACACCGGGGAGCTGTTTTTT
d_gene: TRBD1; j_gene: TRBJ1-4; abundance: .; v_gene: TRBV14; CDR3aa: CASSQQDRGRFPNEKLFF; CDR3nt: TGTGCCAGCAGCCAACAGGACAGGGGGCGCTTCCCTAATGAAAAACTGTTTTTT
d_gene: TRBD1; j_gene: TRBJ1-2; abundance: .; v_gene: TRBV3-1/TRBV3-2; CDR3aa: CASSQQGVGGYTF; CDR3nt: TGTGCCAGCAGCCAGCAGGGGGTCGGTGGCTACACCTTC
d_gene: TRBD1; j_gene: TRBJ1-6; abundance: .; v_gene: TRBV28; CDR3aa: CASSLPSRGDSPLHF; CDR3nt: TGTGCCAGCAGTCTGCCAAGCAGGGGGGATTCACCCCTCCACTTT
d_gene: .; j_gene: TRBJ1-5; abundance: .; v_gene: TRBV28; CDR3aa: CASSLAGARSNQPQHF; CDR3nt: TGTGCCAGCAGTTTAGCAGGGGCCCGAAGCAATCAGCCCCAGCATTTT
d_gene: .; j_gene: TRBJ2-7; abundance: .; v_gene: TRBV6-5; CDR3aa: CASSIGDTSYEQYF; CDR3nt: TGTGCCAGCTCCATTGGGGACACCTCCTACGAGCAGTACTTC
d_gene: TRBD2; j_gene: TRBJ2-3; abundance: .; v_gene: TRBV13; CDR3aa: CASSLAPGGTDTQYF; CDR3nt: TGTGCCAGCAGCTTAGCCCCGGGGGGAACAGATACGCAGTATTTT
d_gene: .; j_gene: TRBJ1-3; abundance: few; v_gene: TRBV19; CDR3aa: CASSIGGYGNTIYF; CDR3nt: TGTGCCAGTAGTATCGGGGGTTATGGAAACACCATATATTTT
d_gene: TRBD1; j_gene: TRBJ1-2; abundance: .; v_gene: TRBV6-4; CDR3aa: CASSEPGTGDGYTF; CDR3nt: TGTGCCAGCAGTGAACCCGGGACAGGGGATGGCTACACCTTC
d_gene: .; j_gene: TRBJ1-1; abundance: .; v_gene: TRBV5-1; CDR3aa: CASSLDPGTNTEAFF; CDR3nt: TGCGCCAGCAGCTTGGATCCAGGAACCAACACTGAAGCTTTCTTT
d_gene: .; j_gene: TRBJ2-1; abundance: few; v_gene: TRBV7-2; CDR3aa: CASSLEGLVAPTYNEQFF; CDR3nt: TGTGCCAGCAGCTTAGAAGGATTAGTAGCGCCAACCTACAATGAGCAGTTCTTC
d_gene: TRBD1; j_gene: TRBJ2-7; abundance: .; v_gene: TRBV5-6; CDR3aa: CASSLIRPRDSSYEQYF; CDR3nt: TGTGCCAGCAGCTTGATTAGGCCCCGGGACAGCTCCTACGAGCAGTACTTC
d_gene: TRBD1; j_gene: TRBJ1-1; abundance: .; v_gene: TRBV4-2; CDR3aa: CASSPRTGGGNTEAFF; CDR3nt: TGTGCCAGCAGCCCCCGGACAGGGGGCGGGAACACTGAAGCTTTCTTT
d_gene: .; j_gene: TRBJ2-7; abundance: .; v_gene: TRBV18; CDR3aa: CASSPPISPTNLYEQYF; CDR3nt: TGTGCCAGCTCACCACCGATTTCACCCACTAATCTCTACGAGCAGTACTTC
d_gene: .; j_gene: TRBJ1-2; abundance: .; v_gene: TRBV28; CDR3aa: CASSPGPRVAGYTF; CDR3nt: TGTGCCAGCAGTCCTGGCCCCCGGGTGGCTGGCTACACCTTC
d_gene: TRBD2; j_gene: TRBJ2-1; abundance: .; v_gene: TRBV13; CDR3aa: CASTRTSNYVEQFF; CDR3nt: TGTGCCAGCACTCGGACTAGTAATTATGTCGAGCAGTTCTTC
d_gene: TRBD2; j_gene: TRBJ2-1; abundance: once; v_gene: TRBV10-3; CDR3aa: CASGTSGGVYNEQFF; CDR3nt: TGTGCCAGCGGGACTAGCGGGGGGGTATACAATGAGCAGTTCTTC
d_gene: TRBD2; j_gene: TRBJ2-2; abundance: .; v_gene: TRBV20-1; CDR3aa: CSASYSGGQTGELFF; CDR3nt: TGCAGTGCTAGTTACAGCGGGGGTCAGACCGGGGAGCTGTTTTTT
d_gene: .; j_gene: TRBJ2-7; abundance: .; v_gene: TRBV18; CDR3aa: CASSPPSTYEQYF; CDR3nt: TGTGCCAGCTCACCACCGAGTACCTACGAGCAGTACTTC
d_gene: .; j_gene: TRBJ2-3; abundance: .; v_gene: TRBV15; CDR3aa: CATSPTGTGDTQYF; CDR3nt: TGTGCCACCAGTCCAACAGGGACGGGAGATACGCAGTATTTT
d_gene: .; j_gene: TRBJ1-3; abundance: .; v_gene: TRBV10-2; CDR3aa: CASSRGPGNTIYF; CDR3nt: TGCGCCAGCAGTCGGGGTCCTGGAAACACCATATATTTT
d_gene: .; j_gene: TRBJ1-3; abundance: once; v_gene: TRBV27; CDR3aa: CASRENIGNTIYF; CDR3nt: TGTGCCAGCAGGGAGAATATAGGAAACACCATATATTTT
d_gene: .; j_gene: TRBJ1-2; abundance: .; v_gene: TRBV4-1; CDR3aa: CAPRGDNYGYTF; CDR3nt: TGCGCCCCGCGGGGGGACAACTATGGCTACACCTTC
d_gene: .; j_gene: TRBJ1-5; abundance: once; v_gene: TRBV6-5; CDR3aa: CASTEGRGSNQPQHF; CDR3nt: TGTGCCAGCACCGAGGGGAGGGGAAGCAATCAGCCCCAGCATTTT
d_gene: TRBD1; j_gene: TRBJ1-2; abundance: few; v_gene: TRBV7-8; CDR3aa: CASSSKTGADGYTF; CDR3nt: TGTGCCAGCAGCTCCAAAACAGGGGCTGATGGCTACACCTTC
d_gene: .; j_gene: TRBJ1-1; abundance: .; v_gene: TRBV11-2; CDR3aa: CASSLLRGRRGTEAFF; CDR3nt: TGTGCCAGCAGCCTCCTTCGAGGGCGACGCGGCACTGAAGCTTTCTTT
d_gene: .; j_gene: TRBJ1-1; abundance: .; v_gene: TRBV2; CDR3aa: CASRREGLGTEAFF; CDR3nt: TGTGCCAGCAGGAGAGAGGGTCTGGGGACTGAAGCTTTCTTT
d_gene: .; j_gene: TRBJ2-7; abundance: .; v_gene: TRBV3-1/TRBV3-2; CDR3aa: CASSPSGYEQYF; CDR3nt: TGTGCCAGCAGCCCCTCGGGCTACGAGCAGTACTTC
d_gene: .; j_gene: TRBJ1-4; abundance: .; v_gene: TRBV5-1; CDR3aa: CASRSEGNTNEKLFF; CDR3nt: TGCGCCAGCAGGAGTGAGGGAAACACTAATGAAAAACTGTTTTTT
d_gene: TRBD2; j_gene: TRBJ2-1; abundance: .; v_gene: TRBV5-1; CDR3aa: CASSLGTSGGYNEQFF; CDR3nt: TGCGCCAGCAGCTTGGGGACTAGCGGGGGTTACAATGAGCAGTTCTTC
d_gene: TRBD1; j_gene: TRBJ2-7; abundance: .; v_gene: TRBV28; CDR3aa: CASTLGTGGYYEQYF; CDR3nt: TGTGCCAGCACCCTCGGGACAGGGGGCTACTACGAGCAGTACTTC
d_gene: .; j_gene: TRBJ1-2; abundance: .; v_gene: TRBV28; CDR3aa: CASSFFSADGYTF; CDR3nt: TGTGCCAGCAGTTTTTTCAGTGCGGATGGCTACACCTTC
d_gene: TRBD1; j_gene: TRBJ2-2; abundance: .; v_gene: TRBV5-1; CDR3aa: CASSPRTGDTGELFF; CDR3nt: TGCGCCAGCAGCCCCAGGACAGGGGACACCGGGGAGCTGTTTTTT
d_gene: .; j_gene: TRBJ2-3; abundance: .; v_gene: TRBV10-3; CDR3aa: CAISGAQAADTQYF; CDR3nt: TGTGCCATCAGTGGAGCCCAAGCGGCAGATACGCAGTATTTT
d_gene: .; j_gene: TRBJ1-2; abundance: .; v_gene: TRBV11-2; CDR3aa: CASSLGQAFYGYTF; CDR3nt: TGTGCCAGCAGCTTAGGACAGGCCTTCTATGGCTACACCTTC
d_gene: .; j_gene: TRBJ1-5; abundance: .; v_gene: TRBV12-3/TRBV12-4; CDR3aa: CASSSYSNQPQHF; CDR3nt: TGTGCCAGCAGTTCCTATAGCAATCAGCCCCAGCATTTT
d_gene: TRBD1; j_gene: TRBJ1-3; abundance: .; v_gene: TRBV5-6; CDR3aa: CASSLGQGGNTIYF; CDR3nt: TGTGCCAGCAGCTTGGGACAGGGGGGAAACACCATATATTTT